The 7 T cell receptor beta chains reported below all come from one sample, sequenced in a study of blood T cells in healthy people across ages. Using a J-beta primer mix together with a sample-barcoded 5' primer, a second PCR was run for about 6 to 11 cycles. TCRdb recomputed calls from the 5' RACE reads with MiXCR, one row per CDR3 protein. Of about 690,000 distinct CDR3 sequences in the sample, 40% to 50% are singletons; the top ten hold around 30%. The sequencing sample was made of blood. The receptors were gathered from a man aged 80 or over in good health.

This clonotype was found a few times. This chain uses TRBV6-2 or TRBV6-3 with TRBJ2-1; D is perhaps TRBD2 (5 bases). This CDR3 region has 12 residues. CDR1 and CDR2 from the germline V gene are MNHEY and SVGEGT. V shed 3 bases and J shed 9 bases, with 9 bases lying between them. The CDR3 bases are TGTGCCAGCAGTTATGTAGGAGGTGAGCAGTTCTTC. Protein product: CASSYVGGEQFF.

The chain couples TRBV29-1 to TRBJ2-7; 8 positions agree with TRBD2. Germline CDR1 is SQVTM and CDR2 is ANQGSEA. V dropped 7 bases and J dropped 1; count of bases not matched to a gene: 6. This CDR3 contains 13 residues. Here the CDR3 reads CSGGRGGSYEQYF. CDR3 in DNA: TGCAGCGGGGGACGGGGGGGTTCCTACGAGCAGTACTTC.

There are a few counts of this clonotype. The genes are TRBV6-1 and TRBJ1-2, with D uncertain. Germline V gene lookup returns CDR1 MNHNS and CDR2 SASEGT. Trimming took 7 bases from V and 2 from J, leaving 11 bases between them. The CDR3 runs to 13 residues. The CDR3 coding sequence is TGTGCCAGCAACAAGGGAGGCAACTATGGCTACACCTTC. Amino acid sequence: CASNKGGNYGYTF.

The chain couples TRBV7-2 to TRBJ2-4, with 10 bases identical to TRBD1. The end of the DNA aligns better with TRBJ2-7, so the J call may be wrong. The CDR3 totals 14 residues. Germline V gene lookup returns CDR1 SGHTA and CDR2 FQGNSA. CDR3 sequence reads: CASGSRDRGSEQYF. The CDR3 coding sequence is TGTGCCAGCGGCTCGCGGGACAGGGGCTCCGAGCAGTACTTC.

This clonotype was counted a single time. The chain employs TRBV20-1 and TRBJ2-5, with 10 bases aligning to TRBD2. V was clipped by 3 bases and J by 9 bases; unmatched bases: 13. Germline values: CDR1 DFQATT, CDR2 SNEGSKA (reference sequence). The CDR3 is made up of 15 amino acids. This CDR3 reads CSASKLAGNQGAQYF. CDR3 nucleotides: TGCAGTGCTAGTAAACTAGCGGGGAACCAAGGGGCCCAGTACTTC.

This chain links TRBV9 with TRBJ2-7; the match to TRBD1 covers 8 bases. Germline V gene lookup returns CDR1 SGDLS and CDR2 YYNGEE. The CDR3 sequence is 16 residues long. V was pared by 3 bases and J by 7 bases, with 15 bases of the junction left unmatched. CDR3 protein: CASSANTGGFDNEQYF. The CDR3 nucleotides read TGTGCCAGCAGCGCGAATACAGGGGGATTCGACAATGAGCAGTACTTC.

This clonotype was counted many times. This rearrangement joins TRBV20-1 to TRBJ1-6; TRBD1 might be the D (6 bases). The CDR3 extends over 16 amino acids. V was trimmed by 5 bases and J by 10 bases, leaving 24 bases between them. Germline V gene lookup returns CDR1 DFQATT and CDR2 SNEGSKA (reference sequence). Written as DNA, the CDR3 is TGCAGTGCTTCCCATACCCAACTCTTACAGGGCTCACCCCTCCACTTT. Translating gives CSASHTQLLQGSPLHF.